Shown below are 26 T cell receptor beta chains from a single sample sequenced in a study of blood T cell repertoires in COVID-19. Libraries were prepared by immunoSEQ multiplex PCR; TCRdb keeps only in-frame clonotypes and omits some of them. This sample has 76,000 or so clones, with approximately 90% found just once. The sample consisted of peripheral blood. The source of these receptors is a human donor in a cohort sampled during active COVID-19.

The gene calls are TRBV2 and TRBJ2-3; D may be TRBD1 (6 bases). CDR3 size: 15 residues. Germline CDR1 is SNHLY and CDR2 is FYNNEI. The V end was cut by 3 bases, the J end by 2 bases, with 12 bases between. CDR3 in DNA: TGTGCCAGCAGTGATCTTTGGGGACACACAGATACGCAGTATTTT. As protein: CASSDLWGHTDTQYF.

The chain has TRBV10-3 and TRBJ1-5; no clear D. The CDR3 totals 15 residues. V lost 0 bases, J lost 2 bases, and 8 bases lay in between. From germline, CDR1 is ENHRY and CDR2 SYGVKD. This CDR3 is CAISESGSRNQPQHF. In DNA, the CDR3 is TGTGCCATCAGTGAGTCGGGCAGCCGCAATCAGCCCCAGCATTTT.

This chain connects TRBV5-6 to TRBJ2-7; 9 nucleotides align to TRBD1. The CDR3 extends over 16 amino acids. The germline V gene has CDR1 SGHDT and CDR2 YYEEEE. V shed 4 bases and J 6 bases; nucleotides not matched to a gene: 14. In nucleotides, the CDR3 is TGTGCCAGCAGCCCCCCCCGGGACAGGGCTCTTTTCGAGCAGTACTTC. This sequence encodes CASSPPRDRALFEQYF.

Only one count was recorded for this clone. This chain joins TRBV19 and TRBJ1-1; D ambiguous. Germline V gene sequence: CDR1 LNHDA, CDR2 SQIVND (reference sequence). The CDR3 is 15 amino acids. V gave up 6 bases and J gave up 1 base, with 15 bases separating them. CDR3 in amino acids: CASRRSFEENTEAFF. The CDR3 DNA reads as TGTGCCAGTAGACGATCTTTTGAGGAGAACACTGAAGCTTTCTTT. The complete variable domain, with remaining parts taken from reference TRBV19 and TRBJ1-1, reads DGGITQSPKYLFRKEGQNVTLSCEQNLNHDAMYWYRQDPGQGLRLIYYSQIVNDFQKGDIAEGYSVSREKKESFPLTVTSAQKNPTAFYLCASRRSFEENTEAFFGQGTRLTVV.

The chain combines TRBV11-2 with TRBJ2-7; 9 bases match TRBD1. The CDR3 contains 15 residues. V gave up 5 bases and J gave up 3 bases; unmatched junction bases: 8. In germline, CDR1 is SGHAT, CDR2 FQNNGV. CDR3 sequence reads: CASSTHRGLGYEQYF. In DNA form, the CDR3 reads TGTGCCAGCAGCACCCACAGGGGGCTAGGCTACGAGCAGTACTTC.

This chain uses TRBV3-1 (or the pseudogene TRBV3-2) with TRBJ2-5; D is possibly TRBD2 (6 bases). Trimming cost V 8 bases and J 7 bases, with 26 bases left between them. CDR1 is LGHDT and CDR2 is YNNKEL in the germline V gene (reference sequence). This CDR3 is built from 16 residues. The CDR3 protein is CASGRGGQHPKLTQYF. The CDR3 DNA reads as TGTGCCAGCGGGCGGGGCGGCCAACACCCTAAGTTGACCCAGTACTTC.

The CDR3 DNA is TGTGCCAGCAGTTACCTTCGCAACGACAGAGGCTATGGCTACACCTTC. Translating gives CASSYLRNDRGYGYTF. This chain uses TRBV6-6 with TRBJ1-2; perhaps TRBD1 as D (5 bases). V dropped 2 bases and J dropped 4 bases, with 17 bases sitting between them. The CDR3 sequence is 16 residues long. Germline V lookup: CDR1 MNHNY, CDR2 SVGAGI (reference sequence).

The V gene is TRBV5-1, the J gene TRBJ2-2; D perhaps matches TRBD2 (5 bases). The CDR3 runs 15 residues. The V gene's germline CDR1 is SGHRS and CDR2 YFSETQ. V was clipped by 0 bases and J by 3 bases, with 9 bases between them. CDR3 protein: CASSLGREHTGELFF. CDR3 nucleotides: TGCGCCAGCAGCTTGGGAAGGGAGCACACCGGGGAGCTGTTTTTT.

The chain employs TRBV3-1 (or the pseudogene TRBV3-2) and TRBJ2-1; 14 bases align to TRBD2. The V and J ends lost 1 base and 7 bases, in that order; junction bases with no gene match: 6. This CDR3 region has 17 residues. Looked up from germline, CDR1 is LGHDT and CDR2 is YNNKEL (reference sequence). The CDR3 is CASSQVTGTSGGNEQFF. The DNA of the CDR3 is TGTGCCAGCAGCCAAGTGACCGGGACTAGCGGGGGAAATGAGCAGTTCTTC.

V gene TRBV7-9 combines with J gene TRBJ2-3; D unresolved. In germline, CDR1 is SEHNR, CDR2 FQNEAQ (reference sequence). The CDR3 extends over 15 amino acids. V gave up 5 bases and J gave up 2 bases, with 14 bases separating them. CDR3 amino acids: CASSVPGLYTDTQYF. In nucleotides, the CDR3 is TGTGCCAGCAGCGTTCCGGGTCTTTACACAGATACGCAGTATTTT. The whole variable domain, remainder taken from reference TRBV7-9 and TRBJ2-3, is DTGVSQNPRHKITKRGQNVTFRCDPISEHNRLYWYRQTLGQGPEFLTYFQNEAQLEKSRLLSDRFSAERPKGSFSTLEIQRTEQGDSAMYLCASSVPGLYTDTQYFGPGTRLTVL.

This clone has just a few counts. The chain employs TRBV6-4 and TRBJ2-2; possible D gene TRBD1, 6 bases. V shed 5 bases and J shed 0 bases, with 13 bases lying between them. CDR1 and CDR2 (germline): MRHNA, SNTAGT. This CDR3 contains 16 residues. In DNA form, the CDR3 reads TGTGCCAGCAGTCCTCAGACAGGAACGAACACCGGGGAGCTGTTTTTT. Translating it yields CASSPQTGTNTGELFF.

V gene TRBV9 combines with J gene TRBJ1-3; 8 bases map to TRBD1. After removal of 4 bases from V and 4 bases from J, the junction contained 16 bases not matched to a gene. The length of the CDR3 is 18 residues. Per the germline V gene, CDR1 is SGDLS and CDR2 is YYNGEE. DNA for the CDR3: TGTGCCAGCAGCTATTCAGCCGGGACAGGCAGTTTCGGAAACACCATATATTTT. Translated: CASSYSAGTGSFGNTIYF.

CDR3 nucleotides: TGTGCCAGCAGCGGACAGGGGAATAGCAATCAGCCCCAGCATTTT. It is translated as CASSGQGNSNQPQHF. The chain is built from TRBV2 and TRBJ1-5; TRBD1 matches 9 bases. The CDR3 consists of 15 residues. The V segment lost 6 bases and the J segment 0 bases; nucleotides outside the gene matches: 3. Looked up from germline, CDR1 is SNHLY and CDR2 is FYNNEI.

The chain recombines TRBV7-3 with TRBJ2-3, with TRBD1 matching 7 bases. CDR1 and CDR2 from the germline V gene are SGHTA and FQGTGA. The CDR3 is 17 amino acids. V gave up 6 bases and J gave up 0 bases; unmatched junction bases: 12. The CDR3, as DNA: TGTGCCAGCAGACCAGGACGGGACAGAAGGAGCACAGATACGCAGTATTTT. Amino acid sequence: CASRPGRDRRSTDTQYF.

This clone was recorded once. The chain uses TRBV3-1 (or the pseudogene TRBV3-2) and TRBJ2-7, with TRBD1 matching over 7 bases. The V segment lost 2 bases and the J segment 5 bases; nucleotides outside the gene matches: 9. This CDR3 has 15 residues. Germline V gene data show CDR1 as LGHDT and CDR2 as YNNKEL (reference sequence). DNA for the CDR3: TGTGCCAGCAGCCAAAAAAGGGGGCTCAGGGACGAGCAGTACTTC. Translated: CASSQKRGLRDEQYF.

This clone was detected once. This rearrangement joins TRBV7-9 to TRBJ1-3; no reliable D call. This CDR3 contains 14 residues. V was clipped by 2 bases and J by 1 base, with 6 bases between them. Germline-derived CDR1 and CDR2 are SEHNR and FQNEAQ (reference sequence). The CDR3 loop is CASSLIVSGNTIYF. The CDR3 region has the DNA TGTGCCAGCAGCTTAATTGTATCTGGAAACACCATATATTTT. Full variable domain (remainder filled in from reference TRBV7-9 and TRBJ1-3): DTGVSQNPRHKITKRGQNVTFRCDPISEHNRLYWYRQTLGQGPEFLTYFQNEAQLEKSRLLSDRFSAERPKGSFSTLEIQRTEQGDSAMYLCASSLIVSGNTIYFGEGSWLTVV.

The rearrangement joins TRBV7-8 to TRBJ2-7; 8 nucleotides line up with TRBD2. V gave up 4 bases and J gave up 2 bases; unmatched junction bases: 4. The CDR3 length is 14 residues. In germline, CDR1 is SGHVS, CDR2 FQNEAQ. The DNA of the CDR3 is TGTGCCAGCAGCTATGCGGGGGGAACCTACGAGCAGTACTTC. Translating gives CASSYAGGTYEQYF.

The chain combines TRBV14 with TRBJ1-5; perhaps TRBD1 as D (5 bases). The CDR3 length is 17 residues. Germline V gene data show CDR1 as SGHDN and CDR2 as FVKESK. The V end was cut by 0 bases, the J end by 0 bases, with 12 bases between. In DNA, the CDR3 is TGTGCCAGCAGCCAAGAGTCCAGACAGCCTAGCAATCAGCCCCAGCATTTT. It yields the protein CASSQESRQPSNQPQHF.

V gene TRBV6-2 or TRBV6-3 combines with J gene TRBJ2-7; the match to TRBD1 covers 7 bases. The CDR3 runs to 15 residues. Germline CDR1 and CDR2: MNHEY and SVGEGT. J lost 0 bases, V lost 4 bases, and 6 bases had no gene match. In DNA form, the CDR3 reads TGTGCCAGCAGTTCGACAGGGTCAAGCTCCTACGAGCAGTACTTC. Protein: CASSSTGSSSYEQYF.

The V gene is TRBV5-1, the J gene TRBJ2-1; 9 bases fit TRBD2. Germline V gives CDR1 SGHRS, CDR2 YFSETQ. CDR3 length: 15 amino acids. V dropped 4 bases and J dropped 6; count of bases not matched to a gene: 8. CDR3 coding DNA: TGCGCCAGCAGCCCTCCTAGCGGGGCCGGCAATGAGCAGTTCTTC. Encoded protein: CASSPPSGAGNEQFF.

The chain has TRBV18 and TRBJ2-7; possible D gene TRBD1, 5 bases. The CDR3 totals 14 residues. The germline V gene has CDR1 KGHSH and CDR2 LQKENI. The ends were cut back, 0 bases at V and 3 bases at J, with 9 bases in the middle. The CDR3 DNA reads as TGTGCCAGCTCACCACCGTCAGGGAACTACGAGCAGTACTTC. It codes for CASSPPSGNYEQYF.

The chain carries TRBV7-2 and TRBJ2-3; TRBD2 agrees at 9 bases. CDR3 length equals 15 residues. J lost 2 bases, V lost 5 bases, and 5 bases had no gene match. CDR1 and CDR2 from the germline V gene are SGHTA and FQGNSA. CDR3 DNA sequence: TGTGCCAGCAGCGAGCTAGCGGGGAACACAGATACGCAGTATTTT. The encoded protein is CASSELAGNTDTQYF. Combining the CDR3 with reference TRBV7-2 and TRBJ2-3 gives the whole variable domain GAGVSQSPSNKVTEKGKDVELRCDPISGHTALYWYRQSLGQGLEFLIYFQGNSAPDKSGLPSDRFSAERTGGSVSTLTIQRTQQEDSAVYLCASSELAGNTDTQYFGPGTRLTVL.

The chain couples TRBV18 to TRBJ2-7, with 8 bases matching TRBD1. CDR1 and CDR2 (germline): KGHSH, LQKENI. The V gene end was trimmed by 6 bases and the J gene end by 5 bases; junction bases not matched to a gene: 9. The CDR3 is 14 residues long. The CDR3 loop is CASSQGAPSHEQYF. The DNA of the CDR3 is TGTGCCAGCTCCCAGGGGGCACCCAGCCACGAGCAGTACTTC. Together with reference TRBV18 and TRBJ2-7, the CDR3 gives the full variable domain: NAGVMQNPRHLVRRRGQEARLRCSPMKGHSHVYWYRQLPEEGLKFMVYLQKENIIDESGMPKERFSAEFPKEGPSILRIQQVVRGDSAAYFCASSQGAPSHEQYFGPGTRLTVT.

This clone is a singleton in its sample. The rearrangement links TRBV5-8 to TRBJ2-3; D possibly corresponds to TRBD1 (6 bases). The CDR3 is 17 residues long. Trimming shortened V by 0 bases and J by 2 bases, and 16 bases separated the two germline ends. Per germline, CDR1 SGHTS and CDR2 YDEGEE. The CDR3 coding sequence is TGTGCCAGCAGCTTGGGGTATACAGGGCCCCCCACAGATACGCAGTATTTT. It yields the protein CASSLGYTGPPTDTQYF.

The CDR3 DNA follows: TGTGCCAGCAGTTTAAGGGACAGGGATGGCTACACCTTC. Protein product: CASSLRDRDGYTF. This chain joins TRBV12-3 or TRBV12-4 and TRBJ1-2, with 9 nucleotides matching TRBD1. The trim removed 2 bases at V and 6 bases at J, leaving 1 base unmatched. CDR3 length: 13 amino acids.

This sequence joins TRBV12-3 or TRBV12-4 and TRBJ2-4; D perhaps matches TRBD2 (5 bases). V was cut by 6 bases and J by 9 bases, with 15 bases left in between. The CDR3 contains 13 residues. This CDR3 reads CASSRGQTGIQYF. In nucleotides, the CDR3 is TGTGCCAGCAGCCGGGGTCAAACGGGCATTCAGTACTTC.